A selection of T cell receptor beta chains follows, all from one sample in a study of T cells in Graves' hyperthyroidism and ophthalmopathy. TCRdb reprocessed the multiplex PCR reads with MiXCR, giving one entry per CDR3 protein. The table lists a few hundred thousand distinct CDR3 sequences, about 19% of them singletons. The sequenced sample consisted of blood. The receptors originated from a man in his fifties with Graves' ophthalmopathy. CDR3s include the opening cysteine and the closing phenylalanine or tryptophan. A D gene is named only where the DNA matches it firmly. Expanded clones are given a class, and other clones once, few, many or no size at all.

size	V	D	J	DNA	CDR3
.	TRBV30	TRBD1	TRBJ2-2	TGTGCCTCACTCGGACAGGGGGCGGCCGGGGAGCTGCTTTTT	CASLGQGAAGELLF
few	TRBV12-3/TRBV12-4	TRBD2	TRBJ2-1	TGTGCCAGCAGTTTCCCGGGAGGTTCCTACAATGAGCAGTTCTTC	CASSFPGGSYNEQFF
.	TRBV5-1	.	TRBJ2-2	TGCGCCAGCAGCTTCGGCCTCGCCGGGGCGAACACCGGGGAGCTGTTTTTT	CASSFGLAGANTGELFF
.	TRBV28	.	TRBJ1-5	TGTGCCAGCAGTGCCCATATGGGGAATAGCAATCAGCCCCAGCATTTT	CASSAHMGNSNQPQHF
few	TRBV6-1	.	TRBJ1-4	TGTGCCAGCAGGCCTAACGTCAGGGGTGAAAAACTGTTTTTT	CASRPNVRGEKLFF
few	TRBV27	TRBD2	TRBJ2-3	TGTGCCAGTCTAGCGGGAGTCGGCACAGATACGCAGTATTTT	CASLAGVGTDTQYF
.	TRBV19	.	TRBJ2-1	TGTGCCAGTACCGGACAGTTGCGGGATGAGCAGTTCTTC	CASTGQLRDEQFF
.	TRBV2	.	TRBJ2-3	TGTGCCAGCAGTGATAGTGTTAGCACAGATACGCAGTATTTT	CASSDSVSTDTQYF
.	TRBV28	TRBD1	TRBJ2-7	TGTGCCAGCACAGGGGGCGCAAGGGGGGAGCAGTACTTC	CASTGGARGEQYF
.	TRBV15	TRBD2	TRBJ2-7	TGTGCCACCAGCAAACTAGCGGGAGAGGCCTACGAGCAGTACTTC	CATSKLAGEAYEQYF
many	TRBV30	.	TRBJ1-1	TGTGCCTGGATGTGGGGTAACATGAACACTGAAGCTCTCTTT	CAWMWGNMNTEALF
.	TRBV28	TRBD1	TRBJ1-5	TGTGCCAGCACCAAAGACAGGGTGGGGCCTGGTCGGCCCCAGCATTTT	CASTKDRVGPGRPQHF
few	TRBV11-2	TRBD1	TRBJ2-7	TGTGCCAGCAGCTCCCACTTCGGGACAGGGGAGTTTAGGCTAAGAGACGAGCAGTACTTC	CASSSHFGTGEFRLRDEQYF
many	TRBV18	.	TRBJ1-1	TGTGCCAGCTCACCAAAGGGCGGCACTGAAGCTTTCTTT	CASSPKGGTEAFF
many	TRBV5-1	TRBD1	TRBJ1-1	TGCGCCAGCAGCCCGACAGGGGGGAAACTCGAAGCTTTCTTT	CASSPTGGKLEAFF